This entry describes one T cell receptor (beta chain). The data originate from a study of blood T cell repertoires in COVID-19. Study details: Acute and convalescent COVID-19 specimens originated in the United States, Italy and Spain. T cells, B-cell-depleted T cells, or PBMCs provided the cDNA or gDNA that served as material.

Trimming took 2 bases from V and 9 from J, leaving 15 bases between them. Germline V gene sequence: CDR1 MNHEY, CDR2 SVGAGI. The CDR3 totals 14 residues. Data came from immunoSEQ multiplex PCR; TCRdb stores just in-frame clones and leaves some out. Of some 150,000 clones listed, 87% are singletons. The sample was peripheral blood. The source is a woman between 50 and 59 years old with acute or convalescent COVID-19. The chain has TRBV6-5 and TRBJ2-3; the D gene is possibly TRBD2 (7 bases). The chain's CDR3 is CASSYGEGGRTQYF. The CDR3 DNA reads as TGTGCCAGCAGTTACGGGGAGGGGGGTAGGACGCAGTATTTT.